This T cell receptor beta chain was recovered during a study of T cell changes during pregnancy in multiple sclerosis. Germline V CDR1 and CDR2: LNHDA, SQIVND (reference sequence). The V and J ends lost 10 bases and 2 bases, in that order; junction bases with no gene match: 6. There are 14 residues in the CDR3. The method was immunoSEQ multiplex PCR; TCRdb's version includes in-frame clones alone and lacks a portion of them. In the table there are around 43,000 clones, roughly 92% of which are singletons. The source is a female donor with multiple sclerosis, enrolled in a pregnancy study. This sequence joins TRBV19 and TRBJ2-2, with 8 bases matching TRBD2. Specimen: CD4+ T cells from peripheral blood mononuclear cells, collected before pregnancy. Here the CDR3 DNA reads TGTGCCACTCAAGCGGGAGTCAACACCGGGGAGCTGTTTTTT. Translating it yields CATQAGVNTGELFF.